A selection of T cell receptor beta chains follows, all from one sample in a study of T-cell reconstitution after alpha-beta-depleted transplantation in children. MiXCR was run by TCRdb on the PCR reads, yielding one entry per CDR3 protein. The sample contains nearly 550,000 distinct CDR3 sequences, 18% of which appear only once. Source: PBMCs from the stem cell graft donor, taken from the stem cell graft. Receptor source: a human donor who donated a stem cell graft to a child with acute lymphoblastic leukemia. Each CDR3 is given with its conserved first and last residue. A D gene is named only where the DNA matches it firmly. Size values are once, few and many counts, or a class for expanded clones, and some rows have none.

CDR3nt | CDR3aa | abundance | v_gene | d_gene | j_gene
TGTGCCAGCAGTTCCGCAGGGCTGAACACTGAAGCTTTCTTT | CASSSAGLNTEAFF | few | TRBV12-3/TRBV12-4 | NA | TRBJ1-1
TGCAGTGCTTTAGTAGCCGCTGGGGCCAACGTCCTGACTTTC | CSALVAAGANVLTF | NA | TRBV20-1 | NA | TRBJ2-6
TGCGCCAGCAGCCGAGACAGAGGGCCCTCCTACGAGCAGTACTTC | CASSRDRGPSYEQYF | many | TRBV5-1 | NA | TRBJ2-7
TGTGCCAGTAGTATTGGAGCGGGAGATAGGAGTGAGCAGTTCTTC | CASSIGAGDRSEQFF | NA | TRBV19 | TRBD2 | TRBJ2-1
TGTGCCAGCAGCTCAGTGGGGGCGGGTTCACCCCTCCACTTT | CASSSVGAGSPLHF | NA | TRBV7-3 | NA | TRBJ1-6
TGTGCCAGCAGCAAAGGGAACACCGGGGAGCTGTTTTTT | CASSKGNTGELFF | NA | TRBV21-1 | NA | TRBJ2-2
TGTGCCAGCAGCGCACAGCGACCTTATTCCCGGGGCACCGGGGAGCTGTTTTTT | CASSAQRPYSRGTGELFF | few | TRBV5-5 | NA | TRBJ2-2
TGTGCCAGCAGTTTAAGGGGACGACACGAGCAGTACTTC | CASSLRGRHEQYF | few | TRBV27 | NA | TRBJ2-7
TGCGCCAGCAGCCGGGCAAACACGGGGTCGCAAGACAATGAGCAGTTCTTC | CASSRANTGSQDNEQFF | NA | TRBV5-1 | NA | TRBJ2-1
TGTGCCTGGAGTAGTCTAGTGGGCTCCGAAGCTTTCTTT | CAWSSLVGSEAFF | NA | TRBV30 | NA | TRBJ1-1
TGCGCCAGCAGCTTGGACGGGAGAAGTTTCGATGAGCAGTTCTTC | CASSLDGRSFDEQFF | NA | TRBV5-1 | NA | TRBJ2-1
TGCAGTGCCTTTAAGGGGCGATACACAAATGAAAAACTGTTTTTT | CSAFKGRYTNEKLFF | few | TRBV20-1 | NA | TRBJ1-4
TGTGCCAGTAGTATGTACAGCTACGAGCAGTACTTC | CASSMYSYEQYF | few | TRBV19 | NA | TRBJ2-7
TGTGCCAGCAGCGGACGACAGGGAAACATTCAGTACTTC | CASSGRQGNIQYF | few | TRBV7-3 | TRBD1 | TRBJ2-4
TGTGCCAGTCACGGGGGCTATGGCTACACCTTC | CASHGGYGYTF | few | TRBV27 | NA | TRBJ1-2
TGTGCCAGTAGTACACTAGGACAGGGACGCACAGATACGCAGTATTTT | CASSTLGQGRTDTQYF | NA | TRBV19 | TRBD1 | TRBJ2-3
TGTGCCAGCAGTGACAGTCGGAGTACAGATACGCAGTATTTT | CASSDSRSTDTQYF | NA | TRBV7-9 | NA | TRBJ2-3
TGTGCCAGCAGCGTAGGTTCGTCCTCCTACGAGCAGTACTTC | CASSVGSSSYEQYF | NA | TRBV9 | NA | TRBJ2-7
TGCGCCAGCAGCCCGGGACTAGCGGGAGTAGATACGCAGTATTTT | CASSPGLAGVDTQYF | many | TRBV5-1 | TRBD2 | TRBJ2-3
TGTGCCAGCACGACAACAGGGGTGAATGAAAAACTGTTTTTT | CASTTTGVNEKLFF | few | TRBV6-1 | TRBD1 | TRBJ1-4
TGTGCCAGCAGCTCGACGGGTCTGCAGGCTTTCTTT | CASSSTGLQAFF | NA | TRBV7-6 | NA | TRBJ1-1
TGTGCCAGCAGCTCATTAGGAGGGTCCTACAATGAGCAGTTCTTC | CASSSLGGSYNEQFF | NA | TRBV7-6 | NA | TRBJ2-1
TGCGCCACCACATTCGGGTCCGGCTCCACAGATACGCAGTATTTT | CATTFGSGSTDTQYF | NA | TRBV5-1 | NA | TRBJ2-3
TGCGCCAGCAGCTTCTGGACTAGCGGGAGCACAGATACGCAGTATTTT | CASSFWTSGSTDTQYF | many | TRBV5-1 | TRBD2 | TRBJ2-3
TGTGCCAGCAGTTACTCGGACGCGGCCGAGCAGTACTTC | CASSYSDAAEQYF | NA | TRBV27 | NA | TRBJ2-7
TGTGCCAGCAGCCCCTGGGAGCGGTACAATGAGCAGTTCTTC | CASSPWERYNEQFF | few | TRBV7-9 | NA | TRBJ2-1
TGTGCCAGCAGTTATAGCGGAGGCATCGAGACTGAAGCTTTCTTT | CASSYSGGIETEAFF | NA | TRBV11-2 | NA | TRBJ1-1
TGTGCCAGCAGCTTATCAGAGGGTCCGCGGACCTACGAGCAGTACTTC | CASSLSEGPRTYEQYF | few | TRBV5-5 | NA | TRBJ2-7
TGCAGTGCTAGTAGCCTAGCGGGAGGGACAGATACGCAGTATTTT | CSASSLAGGTDTQYF | few | TRBV20-1 | TRBD2 | TRBJ2-3
TGTGCCAGCAGTGACCTGACGTACACTGAAGCTTTCTTT | CASSDLTYTEAFF | NA | TRBV2 | NA | TRBJ1-1
TGTGCCAGCAGAGGCATGAACACTGAAGCTTTCTTT | CASRGMNTEAFF | NA | TRBV25-1 | NA | TRBJ1-1
TGTGCCAGCTCGTTGCTCGGGAGACGCAATGAGCAGTTCTTC | CASSLLGRRNEQFF | few | TRBV12-3/TRBV12-4 | NA | TRBJ2-1
TGCAGTGCTAGAGGTCAGAGGGCTGAGCAGTTCTTC | CSARGQRAEQFF | NA | TRBV20-1 | NA | TRBJ2-1
TGCGCCAGCAGCGGACGACGACTAGCGAATTTAGTGGGCTACAATGAGCAGTTCTTC | CASSGRRLANLVGYNEQFF | NA | TRBV4-1 | TRBD2 | TRBJ2-1
TGTGCCAGCAGCTTAATTATGATGGATACGCAGTATTTT | CASSLIMMDTQYF | NA | TRBV7-3 | NA | TRBJ2-3
TGCAGTGCTAGAGGGGTCTACTCTGGAAACACCATATATTTT | CSARGVYSGNTIYF | NA | TRBV20-1 | NA | TRBJ1-3
TGTGCCAGCAGCTCGGGGGCGAACAATGAGCAGTTCTTC | CASSSGANNEQFF | few | TRBV12-3/TRBV12-4 | NA | TRBJ2-1
TGTGCCAGCAGCCTCTCCGGGACAGGGTACTCTGGGGCCAACGTCCTGACTTTC | CASSLSGTGYSGANVLTF | NA | TRBV11-2 | TRBD1 | TRBJ2-6
TGTGCCAGCAGCTTAAATGGGGTAATAGCTGCTGAGCAGTTCTTC | CASSLNGVIAAEQFF | NA | TRBV7-3 | NA | TRBJ2-1
TGTGCCACCAGTGACCCAAACTCCCACGAGCAGTACTTC | CATSDPNSHEQYF | NA | TRBV24-1 | NA | TRBJ2-7
TGCGCCAGCAGCCAAGACACCGGGACAGGGGATTACGAGCAGTACTTC | CASSQDTGTGDYEQYF | few | TRBV4-1 | TRBD1 | TRBJ2-7
TGCAGTGCCCAGGGACAGTCCTCGTACCAAGAGACCCAGTACTTC | CSAQGQSSYQETQYF | few | TRBV20-1 | TRBD1 | TRBJ2-5
TGCAGTGCTAGGGACTTCTCCTACGAGCAGTACTTC | CSARDFSYEQYF | few | TRBV20-1 | NA | TRBJ2-7
TGTGCCACCAGCAGAGCTCAGGGGTGGGCAGATACGCAGTATTTT | CATSRAQGWADTQYF | few | TRBV15 | NA | TRBJ2-3
TGTGCCAGCAGCGGCCCCGTTCTCCACACTGCGAACACCGGGGAGCTGTTTTTT | CASSGPVLHTANTGELFF | NA | TRBV3-1 | NA | TRBJ2-2